This T cell receptor beta chain was sequenced in a study of CD8 T cells in Susac syndrome. Study results and caveats: Only a relatively small number of individuals were included in the TCR sequencing and HLA analysis.

As concerns this clonotype: What it binds is unknown.

TEMRA cells were FACS-enriched, with CD8+ and CD4+ T cells isolated negatively. RNA amounts of roughly 0.45 to 1 ug underwent reverse transcription with random hexamers. The immunoSEQ assay covered 54 Vbeta and 13 Jbeta segments for CDR3. TCRdb called the immunoSEQ multiplex PCR reads again in MiXCR, with one record for every CDR3 protein. The sample has about 180,000 distinct CDR3 sequences, roughly 95% seen once. Trimming at V came to 6 bases and at J to 2 bases, leaving 3 bases not matched to a gene. The CDR3 loop spans 13 amino acids. Germline V gives CDR1 SQVTM, CDR2 ANQGSEA. Sequencing used CD4+ T cells from PBMCs. The source of this sequence is a human donor with multiple sclerosis. The genes are TRBV29-1 and TRBJ2-3; TRBD2 agrees at 9 bases. CDR3 DNA sequence: TGCAGCGTCCTAGCGGGGTTCACAGATACGCAGTATTTT. It encodes CSVLAGFTDTQYF.